This T cell receptor (beta chain) was obtained from a study of CD8 T cells in ankylosing spondylitis. Study-level points and caveats: From matched ankylosing spondylitis synovial fluid, disease-linked clones were reportedly recovered at significantly enriched levels. Made up of roughly 8 highly homologous variants, a TCR beta motif appeared characteristic of ankylosing spondylitis blood.

A quantitative 5'-RACE method, one with molecular barcodes, was used to make TCR beta libraries. TCRdb re-called the 5' RACE reads through MiXCR, storing one row per CDR3 protein. In the table there are a few hundred thousand distinct CDR3 sequences, more than 5.5% of which are singletons. This clonotype was seen repeatedly, ten times or more. No antigen is known for it. The CDR3 consists of 16 residues. Per the germline V gene, CDR1 is SEHNR and CDR2 is FQNEAQ (reference sequence). Trimming pared 3 bases from V and 2 bases from J, leaving 15 bases between. Sequencing input: blood, either unsorted or a sorted T cell fraction (not recorded which). The TCR comes from a male donor with ankylosing spondylitis. The genes are TRBV7-9 and TRBJ2-3, with a weak D call TRBD2 (5 bases). CDR3: CASSFGLGSYTDTQYF. For the CDR3, the DNA is TGTGCCAGCAGCTTCGGCTTGGGGAGCTACACAGATACGCAGTATTTT. The variable domain in full, completed from reference TRBV7-9 and TRBJ2-3, reads DTGVSQNPRHKITKRGQNVTFRCDPISEHNRLYWYRQTLGQGPEFLTYFQNEAQLEKSRLLSDRFSAERPKGSFSTLEIQRTEQGDSAMYLCASSFGLGSYTDTQYFGPGTRLTVL.